These T cell receptor beta chains were read from a single sample in a study of T cell responses to AZD1222 COVID-19 vaccine. Sequenced by immunoSEQ multiplex PCR; TCRdb stores in-frame clones only, minus some. The table has 50,000 to 70,000 clones, 85% to 90% seen once. The sample was peripheral blood, taken 28 days after the second AZD1222 dose. These receptors all come from an adult who received the AZD1222 COVID-19 vaccine. Both conserved end residues are trimmed from each CDR3. The order of the fields is CDR3 protein, clone size, V gene. Clone size is shown for a subset of rows, as once, few, many or a class of expanded clone.

ASSPLTGGSDYEQY,.,TRBV11-2
AIGRERGEQF,once,TRBV10-3
AWSVSRTGMNTEAF,.,TRBV30
ASSAGTAGANVLT,once,TRBV18
ATSTSGPQETQY,.,TRBV2
ASSSGQGWDEKLF,.,TRBV11-2
ASSVGAGAANEQF,.,TRBV9
ASSVLGGRGELF,once,TRBV9
ASSTGAGETQY,.,TRBV10-2
AWTGGVYEQY,.,TRBV30
ASSVGWERKPSTDTQY,.,TRBV9
ASSPRGSGNSYEQY,.,TRBV9
ASSLDRDGNQPQH,few,TRBV6-5
SASLPTDTQY,once,TRBV20-1
ASSLSRGTEAF,.,TRBV6-5
ASSQSRYSGRSYEQY,.,TRBV23-1
ASSLSGVNTGELF,.,TRBV7-2
ALMEGNYGYT,.,TRBV30
ASRPRTGRNTEAF,.,TRBV28
ASSGLQGARTGELF,.,TRBV7-6
ASRERGQWNSPLH,.,TRBV6-5
ASSKEDRAGGYT,.,TRBV21-1
ASTGTSGLYEQY,.,TRBV19
ASNTGRGREKLF,.,TRBV6-5
ASRSGTVSNTEAF,.,TRBV6-5
ASSLRMTTSPDEQY,few,TRBV27
ASSPRGWETQY,.,TRBV6-6
ASSQAWGNTEAF,.,TRBV3-1/TRBV3-2
ASNTGTGMETQY,.,TRBV5-1
ASRAAPLLAGGQETQY,.,TRBV7-9
ASSFFRDGANEQF,once,TRBV28
ARVNGTPERGTEAF,.,TRBV2
ATSRAVLNSPLH,.,TRBV15
ASSLPSGRYEQY,.,TRBV5-4
ASSPDKNSYEQY,.,TRBV5-4
ASSLEGAANEKLF,.,TRBV5-1
ASSLTSGTDTQY,.,TRBV3-1/TRBV3-2
ASSAETGRDKEPQH,.,TRBV7-8
ASSPQGGNQPQH,.,TRBV19